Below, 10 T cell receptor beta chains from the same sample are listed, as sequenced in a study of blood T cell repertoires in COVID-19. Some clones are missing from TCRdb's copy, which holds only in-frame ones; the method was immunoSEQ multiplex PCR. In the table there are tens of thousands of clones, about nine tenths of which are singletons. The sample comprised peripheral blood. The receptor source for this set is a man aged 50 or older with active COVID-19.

This CDR3 reads CASAFPGGSGTGELFF. In DNA, the CDR3 is TGTGCCAGCGCATTCCCGGGCGGGAGCGGTACCGGGGAGCTGTTTTTT. The chain couples TRBV28 to TRBJ2-2; 7 bases fit TRBD2. V trimming: 8 bases; J trimming: 5 bases; junction bases outside the gene matches: 14. CDR3 length: 16 amino acids. Per the germline V gene, CDR1 is MDHEN and CDR2 is SYDVKM. The full variable domain, with the rest looked up from reference TRBV28 and TRBJ2-2, is DVKVTQSSRYLVKRTGEKVFLECVQDMDHENMFWYRQDPGLGLRLIYFSYDVKMKEKGDIPEGYSVSREKKERFSLILESASTNQTSMYLCASAFPGGSGTGELFFGEGSRLTVL.

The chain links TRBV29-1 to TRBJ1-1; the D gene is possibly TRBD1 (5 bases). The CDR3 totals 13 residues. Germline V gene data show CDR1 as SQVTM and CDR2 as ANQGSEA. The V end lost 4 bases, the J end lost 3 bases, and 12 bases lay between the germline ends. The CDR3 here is CSVAAGWDTEAFF. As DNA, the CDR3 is TGCAGCGTTGCTGCAGGGTGGGACACTGAAGCTTTCTTT.

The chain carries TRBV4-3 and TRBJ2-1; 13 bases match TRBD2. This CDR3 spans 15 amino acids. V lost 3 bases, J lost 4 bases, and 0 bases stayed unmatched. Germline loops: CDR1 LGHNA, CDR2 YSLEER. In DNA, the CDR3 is TGCGCCAGCAGCCAGGGACTAGCGGGGTACAATGAGCAGTTCTTC. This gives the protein CASSQGLAGYNEQFF.

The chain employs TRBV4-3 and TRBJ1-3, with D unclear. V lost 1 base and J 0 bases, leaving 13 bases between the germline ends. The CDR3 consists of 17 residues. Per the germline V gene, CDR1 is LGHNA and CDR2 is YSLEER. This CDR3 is CASSQGFMASSGNTIYF. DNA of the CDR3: TGCGCCAGCAGCCAAGGGTTTATGGCCAGCTCTGGAAACACCATATATTTT.

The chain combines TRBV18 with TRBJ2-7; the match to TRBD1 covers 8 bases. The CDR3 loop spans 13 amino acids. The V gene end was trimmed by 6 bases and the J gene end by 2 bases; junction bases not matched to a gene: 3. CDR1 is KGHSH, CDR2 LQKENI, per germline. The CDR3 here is CASSSGGTYEQYF. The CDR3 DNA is TGTGCCAGCTCCTCAGGGGGCACCTACGAGCAGTACTTC.

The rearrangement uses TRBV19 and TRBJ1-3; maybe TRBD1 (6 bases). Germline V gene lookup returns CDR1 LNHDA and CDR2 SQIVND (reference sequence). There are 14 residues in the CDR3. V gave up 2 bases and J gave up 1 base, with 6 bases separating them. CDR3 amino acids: CASSIRGSGNTIYF. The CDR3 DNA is TGTGCCAGTAGTATAAGGGGGTCTGGAAACACCATATATTTT.

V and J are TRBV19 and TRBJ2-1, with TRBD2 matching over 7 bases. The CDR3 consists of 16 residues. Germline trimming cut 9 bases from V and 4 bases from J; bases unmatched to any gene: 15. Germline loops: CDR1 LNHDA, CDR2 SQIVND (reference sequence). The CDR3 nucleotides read TGTGCCAGCGGGGTCGGTTTACTAGCGAAATACAATGAGCAGTTCTTC. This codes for CASGVGLLAKYNEQFF.

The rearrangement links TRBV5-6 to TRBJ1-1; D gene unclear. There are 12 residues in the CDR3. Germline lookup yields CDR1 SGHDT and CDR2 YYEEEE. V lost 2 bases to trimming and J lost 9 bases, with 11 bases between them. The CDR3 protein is CASSLRETKAFF. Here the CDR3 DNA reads TGTGCCAGCAGCTTACGAGAGACAAAAGCTTTCTTT.

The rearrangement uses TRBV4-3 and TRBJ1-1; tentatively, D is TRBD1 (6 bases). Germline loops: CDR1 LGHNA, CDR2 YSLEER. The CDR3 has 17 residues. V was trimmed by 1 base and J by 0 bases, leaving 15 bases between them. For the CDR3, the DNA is TGCGCCAGCAGCCAAGTGCACAGGGTAGACATGAACACTGAAGCTTTCTTT. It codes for CASSQVHRVDMNTEAFF.

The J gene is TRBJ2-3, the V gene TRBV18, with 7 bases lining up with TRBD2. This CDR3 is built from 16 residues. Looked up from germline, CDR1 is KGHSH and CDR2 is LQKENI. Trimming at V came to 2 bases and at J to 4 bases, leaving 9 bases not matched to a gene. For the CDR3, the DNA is TGTGCCAGCTCACCAAGGAGCGCGGGAGCGGCAGATACGCAGTATTTT. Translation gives CASSPRSAGAADTQYF.